This T cell receptor (beta chain) was obtained from a study of blood T cell repertoires in COVID-19. Trimming cost V 6 bases and J 0 bases; bases outside gene matches: 4. This CDR3 region has 14 residues. The germline V gene has CDR1 MDHEN and CDR2 SYDVKM. Only in-frame clones appear in the TCRdb table, and some are missing; sequencing was by immunoSEQ multiplex PCR. The repertoire holds 45,000 to 60,000 clones, with 86% as singletons. The origin of this receptor is a man in his sixties with active or convalescent COVID-19. J is TRBJ1-2 and V is TRBV28, with 7 positions matching TRBD1. Sequencing was carried out using peripheral blood. CDR3 protein: CASSRDSSNYGYTF. The CDR3 DNA reads TGTGCCAGCAGCCGGGACAGTTCTAACTATGGCTACACCTTC.